This T cell receptor (beta chain) appears in the sequencing data of a study of blood T cell repertoires in COVID-19. On the study more broadly: Samples of COVID-19 (acute and convalescent) were obtained from the United States, Italy and Spain. In each case, the material was cDNA or gDNA derived from T cells, B-cell-depleted T cells, or PBMCs.

V shed 3 bases, J shed 5 bases, and the junction held 8 bases outside the gene matches. The CDR3 runs 15 residues. Germline lookup yields CDR1 MDHEN and CDR2 SYDVKM. Study processing details: Counts of nucleated cells, estimated from reference gene primer amplification, were obtained. Sequencing used immunoSEQ multiplex PCR; TCRdb keeps in-frame clones, though not all of them. D and trimming come from the DNA, and the V and J calls and clone size come from that table. The table has around 190,000 clones, approximately 80% seen once. The sequence was obtained from a human donor in a cohort sampled during active COVID-19. Sample: peripheral blood. V and J are TRBV28 and TRBJ1-2, with TRBD1 matching over 8 bases. The CDR3 sequence: CASSFGQGRGYGYTF. In nucleotides, the CDR3 is TGTGCCAGCAGTTTCGGACAGGGCCGGGGGTATGGCTACACCTTC.